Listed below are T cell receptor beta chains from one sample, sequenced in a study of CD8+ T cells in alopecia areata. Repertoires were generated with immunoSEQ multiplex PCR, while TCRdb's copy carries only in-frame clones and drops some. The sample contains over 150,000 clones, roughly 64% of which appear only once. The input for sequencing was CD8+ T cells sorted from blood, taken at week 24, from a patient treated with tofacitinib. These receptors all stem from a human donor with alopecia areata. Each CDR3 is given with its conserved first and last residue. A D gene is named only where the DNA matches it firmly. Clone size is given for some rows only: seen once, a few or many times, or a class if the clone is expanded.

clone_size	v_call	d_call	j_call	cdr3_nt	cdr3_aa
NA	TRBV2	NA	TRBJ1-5	TGTGCCAGCAGTGTTGGCAGGGTCAATCAGCCCCAGCATTTT	CASSVGRVNQPQHF
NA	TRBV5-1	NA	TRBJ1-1	TGCGCCAGCAGCTCGATGGGAAAAACTGAAGCTTTCTTT	CASSSMGKTEAFF
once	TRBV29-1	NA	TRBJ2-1	TGCAGCGTTGTGGTGCCTTCCTACAATGAGCAGTTCTTC	CSVVVPSYNEQFF
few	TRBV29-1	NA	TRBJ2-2	TGCAGCGTTGTTGTGTCGACCGTGGGCACCGGGGAGCTGTTTTTT	CSVVVSTVGTGELFF
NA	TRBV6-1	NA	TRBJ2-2	TGTGCCAGCAGTGAAGGCCACCACACCGGGGAGCTGTTTTTT	CASSEGHHTGELFF
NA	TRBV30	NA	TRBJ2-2	TGTGCCTGGTGGGCAGGGTCGAACACCGGGGAGCTGTTTTTT	CAWWAGSNTGELFF
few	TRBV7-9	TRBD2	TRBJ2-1	TGTGCCAGCAGCACCCGTCCTAGCGGGGATTACAATGAGCAGTTCTTC	CASSTRPSGDYNEQFF
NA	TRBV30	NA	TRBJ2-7	TGTGCCTGGAGTGTAACAGGCTACGAGCAGTACTTC	CAWSVTGYEQYF
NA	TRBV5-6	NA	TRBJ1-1	TGTGCCAGCAGCTTGGGAGATACTGAAGCTTTCTTT	CASSLGDTEAFF
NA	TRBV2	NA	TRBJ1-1	TGTGCCAGCATCGTGGAAACTGAAGCTTTCTTT	CASIVETEAFF
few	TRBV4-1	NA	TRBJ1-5	TGCGCCAGCAGCCAAGATCAAGCCCAGCCCCAGCATTTT	CASSQDQAQPQHF
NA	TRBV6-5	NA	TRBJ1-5	TGTGCCAGCAGTTTGACACAGAATCAGCCCCAGCATTTT	CASSLTQNQPQHF
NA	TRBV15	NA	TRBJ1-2	TGTGCCACCAGCAGAGAGAGGGGGTACTATGGCTACACCTTC	CATSRERGYYGYTF
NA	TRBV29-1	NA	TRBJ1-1	TGCAGCGTTGCTAGGCCCCAGGGGGCTTTCTTT	CSVARPQGAFF
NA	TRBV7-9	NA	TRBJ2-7	TGTGCCAGCCAGGACGGGGATTATGAGTCGTACTTC	CASQDGDYESYF
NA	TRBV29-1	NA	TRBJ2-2	TGCAGCGTTTATATATCCGGGGAGCTGTTTTTT	CSVYISGELFF
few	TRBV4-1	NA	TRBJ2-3	TGCGCCAGCAGCCAAGATCGGGGTTCGAGCACAGATACGCAGTATTTT	CASSQDRGSSTDTQYF
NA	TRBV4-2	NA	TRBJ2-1	TGTGCCAGCAGCCCGCTAGGGCCATACAATGAGCAGTTCTTC	CASSPLGPYNEQFF
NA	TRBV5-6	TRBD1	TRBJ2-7	TGTGCCAGCAGCTTACCCTCGAGGGGGCTCGAGCAGTACTTC	CASSLPSRGLEQYF
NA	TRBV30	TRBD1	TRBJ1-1	TGTGCCTGGAGTACAGGGGCAACTGAAGCTTTCTTT	CAWSTGATEAFF
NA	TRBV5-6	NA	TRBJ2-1	TGTGCCAGCAGCGCCATAAACAATGAGCAGTTCTTC	CASSAINNEQFF
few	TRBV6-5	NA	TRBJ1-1	TGTGCCAGCAGTTACTCTTTAGTGGAAGCTTTCTTT	CASSYSLVEAFF
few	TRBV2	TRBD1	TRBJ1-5	TGTGCCAGCAGGGGGGGACAGGACCGCAATCAGCCCCAGCATTTT	CASRGGQDRNQPQHF
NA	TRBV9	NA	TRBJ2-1	TGTGCCAGCAGCGGAGCTGGTGAGCAGTTCTTC	CASSGAGEQFF
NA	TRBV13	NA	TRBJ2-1	TGTGCCAGCAGCTCGGAGACCGGTCTTGGGTTGAACGATGAGCAGTTCTTC	CASSSETGLGLNDEQFF
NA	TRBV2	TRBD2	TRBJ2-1	TGTGCCAGCAGTGAAGACCGTACTAGCGGGGTTTACAATGAGCAGTTCTTC	CASSEDRTSGVYNEQFF
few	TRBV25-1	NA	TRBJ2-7	TGTGCCAGCAGCGCCGGGACAAAAAAGCAGTACTTC	CASSAGTKKQYF
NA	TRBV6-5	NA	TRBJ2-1	TGTGCCAGCAGTTTATTTGATGAGCAGTTCTTC	CASSLFDEQFF
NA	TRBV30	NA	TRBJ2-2	TGTGCCTGGAGTGTACTACCAACCGGGGAGCTGTTTTTT	CAWSVLPTGELFF
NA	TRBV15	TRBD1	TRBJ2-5	TGTGCCACCAGCAGGGACAGGGGTGGGGAAGAGACCCAGTACTTC	CATSRDRGGEETQYF
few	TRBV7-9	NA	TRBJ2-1	TGTGCCAGCAGTCGCGACAGCAATGAGCAGTTCTTC	CASSRDSNEQFF
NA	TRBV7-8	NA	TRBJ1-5	TGTGCCAGCAGCTGGGGGAAGGGAGACCTAAGCAATCAGCCCCAGCATTTT	CASSWGKGDLSNQPQHF
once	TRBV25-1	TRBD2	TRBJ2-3	TGTGCCAGCAGCACACTAGCGGGGGTCGAGGATACGCAGTATTTT	CASSTLAGVEDTQYF
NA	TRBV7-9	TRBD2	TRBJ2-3	TGTGCCAGCGGACAATTCGGGAGTAGCGGGACAGATACGCAGTATTTT	CASGQFGSSGTDTQYF
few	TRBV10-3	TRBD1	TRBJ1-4	TGTGCCATCGCACAGGGGGACGAAAAACTGTTTTTT	CAIAQGDEKLFF
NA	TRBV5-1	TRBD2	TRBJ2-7	TGCGCCAGCAGCTTCGCGCTCGGGACTAGCTTCGCGACTCCTCACGAGCAGTACTTC	CASSFALGTSFATPHEQYF
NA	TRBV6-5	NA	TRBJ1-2	TGTGCCAGCAGCCCCGAACCCGGGTACTATGGCTACACCTTC	CASSPEPGYYGYTF
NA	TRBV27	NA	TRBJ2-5	TGTGCCAGCAGTTTAGAGGGTGGAGGGGAGACCCAGTACTTC	CASSLEGGGETQYF
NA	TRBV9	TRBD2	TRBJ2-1	TGTGCCAGCAGCTACCTTAGCGGGGGATCCTACAATGAGCAGTTCTTC	CASSYLSGGSYNEQFF
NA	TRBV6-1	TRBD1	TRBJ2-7	TGTGCCAGCAGCACCGGGACAGGGGGTTACGAGCAGTACTTC	CASSTGTGGYEQYF
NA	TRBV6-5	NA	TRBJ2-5	TGTGCCAGCAGCGGTCGTGGACAGCAAGAGACCCAGTACTTC	CASSGRGQQETQYF
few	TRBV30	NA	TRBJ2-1	TGTGCCTGGAGCGCATCAGGGAGCTCCTACAATGAGCAGTTCTTC	CAWSASGSSYNEQFF
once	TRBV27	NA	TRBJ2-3	TGTGCCAGCAGTGCCACCATGGCAGAGTCTAGCACAGATACGCAGTATTTT	CASSATMAESSTDTQYF
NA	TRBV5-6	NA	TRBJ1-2	TGTGCCAGCAGCTTGGATAGGGAGACAACCCTCTATGGCTACACCTTC	CASSLDRETTLYGYTF